These 8 T cell receptor beta chains originate from one sample sequenced in a study of technical replicates of blood from a few donors. Only in-frame clones appear in the TCRdb table, and some are missing; sequencing was by immunoSEQ multiplex PCR. This table has about 82,000 clones, roughly 95% appearing once. The sample taken for sequencing was T cells isolated from PBMCs. The source of these receptors is a human donor in good health.

This chain uses TRBV4-2 with TRBJ1-1; no reliable D call. CDR3 length: 13 residues. The V gene's germline CDR1 is LGHNA and CDR2 YNFKEQ. Trimming removed 2 bases from V and 1 base from J, with 5 bases in between. The CDR3 protein is CASSQSSNTEAFF. For the CDR3, the DNA is TGTGCCAGCAGCCAATCTTCGAACACTGAAGCTTTCTTT.

The chain uses TRBV11-2 and TRBJ2-7; 7 bases are shared with TRBD1. This CDR3 has 15 residues. Germline-derived CDR1 and CDR2 are SGHAT and FQNNGV. Trimming at V came to 5 bases and at J to 3 bases, leaving 10 bases not matched to a gene. The CDR3 DNA sequence: TGTGCCAGCAGCGTCCTAACAGGGGAAGACTACGAGCAGTACTTC. This encodes CASSVLTGEDYEQYF. Full variable domain (outside the CDR3, taken from reference TRBV11-2 and TRBJ2-7): EAGVAQSPRYKIIEKRQSVAFWCNPISGHATLYWYQQILGQGPKLLIQFQNNGVVDDSQLPKDRFSAERLKGVDSTLKIQPAKLEDSAVYLCASSVLTGEDYEQYFGPGTRLTVT.

This sequence joins TRBV5-1 and TRBJ2-1, with TRBD2 matching 9 bases. Germline-derived CDR1 and CDR2 are SGHRS and YFSETQ. V lost 0 bases and J lost 4; bases outside the gene matches: 8. The CDR3 spans 17 residues. This CDR3 is CASSLEVAGAGYNEQFF. The DNA for the CDR3 is TGCGCCAGCAGCTTGGAGGTAGCGGGAGCAGGGTACAATGAGCAGTTCTTC.

The chain couples TRBV7-9 to TRBJ2-7; 8 bases match TRBD1. Looked up from germline, CDR1 is SEHNR and CDR2 is FQNEAQ (reference sequence). Trimming removed 5 bases from V and 3 bases from J; junction bases left unmatched: 12. The CDR3 is made up of 16 amino acids. Here the CDR3 DNA reads TGTGCCAGCAGCCCTCGGCCCGGACAGGGAAACTACGAGCAGTACTTC. Translating gives CASSPRPGQGNYEQYF. The variable domain in full, with the rest retrieved from reference TRBV7-9 and TRBJ2-7, is DTGVSQNPRHKITKRGQNVTFRCDPISEHNRLYWYRQTLGQGPEFLTYFQNEAQLEKSRLLSDRFSAERPKGSFSTLEIQRTEQGDSAMYLCASSPRPGQGNYEQYFGPGTRLTVT.

The V and J genes are TRBV7-9 and TRBJ2-6, with D perhaps matching TRBD1 (6 bases). The CDR3 covers 19 residues. The germline CDR1 and CDR2 sequences are SEHNR and FQNEAQ (reference sequence). V was cut by 5 bases and J by 2 bases, with 22 bases left in between. The CDR3 bases are TGTGCCAGCAGCCAACCCCATCACAGGGAAAAGACTGGGGCCAACGTCCTGACTTTC. This encodes CASSQPHHREKTGANVLTF.

This CDR3 reads CASSQDGGEGLWDTQYF. DNA for the CDR3: TGTGCCAGCAGCCAAGATGGGGGGGAGGGCCTTTGGGATACGCAGTATTTT. This chain joins TRBV4-2 and TRBJ2-3; TRBD2 matches 7 bases. Germline loops: CDR1 LGHNA, CDR2 YNFKEQ. The CDR3 loop spans 17 amino acids. J gave up 6 bases and V 0 bases, and 12 bases lay outside the gene matches.

The chain couples TRBV6-5 to TRBJ1-1; no definite D call. The CDR3 length is 15 residues. The germline CDR1 and CDR2 sequences are MNHEY and SVGAGI. Trimming took off 2 bases at V and 1 base at J, with 11 bases between the two ends. In nucleotides, the CDR3 is TGTGCCAGCAGTTACGGGCGGGCACAGAACACTGAAGCTTTCTTT. As protein: CASSYGRAQNTEAFF.

This clone occurred once. The chain couples TRBV7-3 to TRBJ2-1; 9 bases match TRBD2. This CDR3 spans 16 amino acids. V was clipped by 3 bases and J by 7 bases; unmatched bases: 10. In germline, CDR1 is SGHTA, CDR2 FQGTGA. CDR3 nucleotides: TGTGCCAGCAGCTTGGGGGGTAGCGGGAGACAAAATGAGCAGTTCTTC. Its translation is CASSLGGSGRQNEQFF.